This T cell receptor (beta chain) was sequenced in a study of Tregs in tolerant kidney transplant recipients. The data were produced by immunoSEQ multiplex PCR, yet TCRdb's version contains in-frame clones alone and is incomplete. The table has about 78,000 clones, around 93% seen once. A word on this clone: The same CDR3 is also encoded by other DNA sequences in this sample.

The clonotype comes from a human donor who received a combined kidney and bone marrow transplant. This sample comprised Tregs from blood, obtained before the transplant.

The CDR3 loop reads CSASYNEQFF. In DNA, the CDR3 is TGCAGCGCCTCCTACAATGAGCAGTTCTTC. The gene calls are TRBV29-1 and TRBJ2-1; D is ambiguous. Germline CDR1 SQVTM, CDR2 ANQGSEA. V lost 7 bases, J lost 0 bases, and 1 base lay in between. The length of the CDR3 is 10 residues.